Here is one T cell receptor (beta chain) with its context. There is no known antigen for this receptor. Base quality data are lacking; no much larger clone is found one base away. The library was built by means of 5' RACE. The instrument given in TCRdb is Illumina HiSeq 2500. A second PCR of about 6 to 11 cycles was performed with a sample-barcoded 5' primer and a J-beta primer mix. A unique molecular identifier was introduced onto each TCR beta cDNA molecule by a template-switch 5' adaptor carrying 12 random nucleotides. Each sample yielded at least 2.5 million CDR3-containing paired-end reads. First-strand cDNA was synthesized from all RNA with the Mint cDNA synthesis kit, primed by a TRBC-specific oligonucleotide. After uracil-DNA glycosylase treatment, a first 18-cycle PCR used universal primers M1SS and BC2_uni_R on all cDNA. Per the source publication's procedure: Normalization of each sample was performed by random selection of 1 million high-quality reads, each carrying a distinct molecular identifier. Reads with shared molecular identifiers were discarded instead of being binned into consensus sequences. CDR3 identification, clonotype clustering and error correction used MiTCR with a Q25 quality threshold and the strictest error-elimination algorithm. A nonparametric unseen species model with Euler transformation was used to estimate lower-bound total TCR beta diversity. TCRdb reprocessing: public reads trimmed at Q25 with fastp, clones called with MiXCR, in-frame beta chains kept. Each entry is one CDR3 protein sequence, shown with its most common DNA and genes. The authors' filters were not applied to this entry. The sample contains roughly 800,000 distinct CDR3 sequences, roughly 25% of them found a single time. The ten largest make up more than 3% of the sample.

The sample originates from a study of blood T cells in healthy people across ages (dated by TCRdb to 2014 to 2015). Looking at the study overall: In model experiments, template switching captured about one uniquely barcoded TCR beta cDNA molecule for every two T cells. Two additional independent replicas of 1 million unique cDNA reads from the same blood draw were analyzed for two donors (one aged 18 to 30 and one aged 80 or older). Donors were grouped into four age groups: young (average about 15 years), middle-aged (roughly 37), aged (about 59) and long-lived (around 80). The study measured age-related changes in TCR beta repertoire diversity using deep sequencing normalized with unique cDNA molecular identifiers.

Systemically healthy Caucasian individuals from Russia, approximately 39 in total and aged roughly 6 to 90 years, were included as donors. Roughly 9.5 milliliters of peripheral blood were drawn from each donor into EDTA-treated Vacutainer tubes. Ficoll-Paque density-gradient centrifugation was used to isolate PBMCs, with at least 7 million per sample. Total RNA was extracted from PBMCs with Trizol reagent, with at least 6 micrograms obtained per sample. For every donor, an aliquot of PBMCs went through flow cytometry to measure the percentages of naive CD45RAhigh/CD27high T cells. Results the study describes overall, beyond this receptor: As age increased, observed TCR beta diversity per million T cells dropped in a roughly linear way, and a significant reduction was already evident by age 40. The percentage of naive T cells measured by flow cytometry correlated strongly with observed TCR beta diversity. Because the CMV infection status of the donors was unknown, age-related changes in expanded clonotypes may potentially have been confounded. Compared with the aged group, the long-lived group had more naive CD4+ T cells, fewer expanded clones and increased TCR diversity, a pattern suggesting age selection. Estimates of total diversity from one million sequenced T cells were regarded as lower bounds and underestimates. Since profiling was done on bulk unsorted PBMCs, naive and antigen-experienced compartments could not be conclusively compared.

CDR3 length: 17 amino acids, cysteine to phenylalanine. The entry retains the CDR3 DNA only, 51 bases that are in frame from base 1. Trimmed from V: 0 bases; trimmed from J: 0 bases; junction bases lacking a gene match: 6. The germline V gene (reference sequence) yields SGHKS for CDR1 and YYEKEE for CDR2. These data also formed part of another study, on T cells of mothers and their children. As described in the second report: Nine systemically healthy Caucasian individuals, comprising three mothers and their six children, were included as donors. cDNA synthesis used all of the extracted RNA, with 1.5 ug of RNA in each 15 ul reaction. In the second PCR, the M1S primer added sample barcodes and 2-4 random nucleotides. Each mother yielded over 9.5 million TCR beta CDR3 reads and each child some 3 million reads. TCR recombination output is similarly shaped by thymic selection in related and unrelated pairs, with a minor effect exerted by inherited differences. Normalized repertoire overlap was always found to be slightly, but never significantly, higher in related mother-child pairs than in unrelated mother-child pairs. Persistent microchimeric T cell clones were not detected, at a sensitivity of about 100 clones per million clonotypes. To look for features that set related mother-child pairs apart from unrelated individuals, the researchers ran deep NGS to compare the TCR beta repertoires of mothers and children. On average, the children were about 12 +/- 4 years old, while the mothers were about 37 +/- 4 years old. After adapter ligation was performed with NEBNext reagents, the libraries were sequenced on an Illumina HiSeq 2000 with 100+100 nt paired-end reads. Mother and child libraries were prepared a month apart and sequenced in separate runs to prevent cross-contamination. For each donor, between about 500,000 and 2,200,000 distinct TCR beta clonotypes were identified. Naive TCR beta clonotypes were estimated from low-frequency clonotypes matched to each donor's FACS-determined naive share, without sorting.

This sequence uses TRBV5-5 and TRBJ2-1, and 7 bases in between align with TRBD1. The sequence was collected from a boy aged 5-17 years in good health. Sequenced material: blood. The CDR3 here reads CASSLEGRGFSYNEQFF. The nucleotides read TGTGCCAGCAGCTTGGAGGGCAGGGGGTTCTCCTACAATGAGCAGTTCTTC.